Shown below are 6 T cell receptor beta chains from a single sample sequenced in a study of cytomegalovirus exposure and HLA in healthy donors. Both 60 Vbeta primers and 13 Jbeta primers went into the PCR. TCRdb's table, derived via immunoSEQ multiplex PCR, lists solely in-frame clones and lacks some. This sample has some 140,000 clones, with around 80% found just once. Sequencing was done on a sample of PBMCs. These receptors came from a man between 35 and 55 years old in good health and CMV-seropositive.

The chain couples TRBV4-1 to TRBJ1-1; D not certain. Trimming took off 0 bases at V and 2 bases at J, with 7 bases between the two ends. From germline, CDR1 is MGHRA and CDR2 YSYEKL. The CDR3 has 14 residues. The CDR3 loop is CASSQDSSNTEAFF. For the CDR3, the DNA is TGCGCCAGCAGCCAAGATTCCTCCAACACTGAAGCTTTCTTT.

This clone is medium-sized within its sample. This chain joins TRBV16 and TRBJ1-5; D unresolved. The CDR3 totals 15 residues. V was clipped by 4 bases and J by 7 bases, with 17 bases between them. CDR1 is KGHSY and CDR2 is FQNENV in the germline V gene. CDR3 DNA sequence: TGTGCCAGCAGCCCCCCCGGAGGGTCCTGGCAGCCCCAGCATTTT. This encodes CASSPPGGSWQPQHF.

The V call is TRBV30, the J call TRBJ1-5; D might be TRBD1 (6 bases). This CDR3 is 14 amino acids long. The V and J ends lost 0 bases and 5 bases respectively, with 11 bases between them. Per the germline V gene, CDR1 is GTSNPN and CDR2 is SVGIG (reference sequence). The CDR3 coding sequence is TGTGCCTGGAGTGTAGGGGGAATCGATCAGCCCCAGCATTTT. Its protein is CAWSVGGIDQPQHF.

V and J are TRBV5-6 and TRBJ2-1; 12 bases agree with TRBD2. This CDR3 has 13 amino acids. The J segment lost 14 bases and the V segment lost 4 bases, leaving 7 bases of the junction unmatched. CDR1 and CDR2 from the germline V gene are SGHDT and YYEEEE. CDR3 coding DNA: TGTGCCAGCAGCGCCCGACTAGCGGGAGTTGAGTTCTTC. It yields the protein CASSARLAGVEFF.

In this sample, this clone turned up a few times. The chain is built from TRBV2 and TRBJ2-7; 12 bases are shared with TRBD1. CDR1 and CDR2 from the germline V gene are SNHLY and FYNNEI. Trimming at V came to 4 bases and at J to 5 bases, leaving 6 bases not matched to a gene. The CDR3 is made up of 15 amino acids. Written as DNA, the CDR3 is TGTGCCAGCAGTGTACAGGGACAGGGGGCGGACGAGCAGTACTTC. It translates to CASSVQGQGADEQYF. Full variable domain (missing parts from reference TRBV2 and TRBJ2-7): EPEVTQTPSHQVTQMGQEVILRCVPISNHLYFYWYRQILGQKVEFLVSFYNNEISEKSEIFDDQFSVERPDGSNFTLKIRSTKLEDSAMYFCASSVQGQGADEQYFGPGTRLTVT.

V is TRBV30 and J is TRBJ1-5; a weak D match, TRBD1 (5 bases). The germline V gene has CDR1 GTSNPN and CDR2 SVGIG (reference sequence). CDR3 length equals 13 residues. With 5 bases removed from V and 4 bases from J, the gap between germline ends came to 12 bases. CDR3 in DNA: TGTGCCTGGGCCCTTACAGGAAATCAGCCCCAGCATTTT. It yields the protein CAWALTGNQPQHF.